What follows is one T cell receptor (beta chain) and its context. Its antigen is unknown. The CDR3 spans 17 residues. V lost 6 bases, J lost 0 bases, and 15 bases lay in between. Germline values: CDR1 SGHAT, CDR2 FQNNGV. This table comes from immunoSEQ multiplex PCR, and its TCRdb copy is limited to in-frame clones, with some not included. The sample contains 62,000 or so clones, under 95% of which appear only once. This entry belongs to a study of OX40 agonist ivuxolimab in advanced cancers. As for the study in general: Patients got intravenous ivuxolimab at 0.01 to 10 mg/kg every 2 weeks. Among those enrolled, mean age was around 60 years (range roughly 23 to 90) and about 79% were male.

Study-wide results and caveats: In CD8+ T cells, expanded clones were on average more numerous than in CD4+. Also showing low normalized T-cell clonal expansion were some of the nonresponders.

The V gene is TRBV11-2, the J gene TRBJ2-6; maybe TRBD1 (6 bases). This clonotype originated in an adult with an advanced solid tumor such as melanoma, head and neck, liver or kidney cancer. The sample in question was CD4+ or CD8+ T cells sorted from blood, obtained in a trial of the OX40 agonist ivuxolimab. For the CDR3, the DNA is TGTGCCAGCAGTTCCAGGGGAGCCCTCTCTGGGGCCAACGTCCTGACTTTC. Its translation is CASSSRGALSGANVLTF.